These T cell receptor beta chains were read from a single sample in a study of CD4 T cells in relation to SARS-CoV-2 and coronaviruses. The method was immunoSEQ multiplex PCR; TCRdb's version includes in-frame clones alone and lacks a portion of them. The table shows 50,000 to 70,000 clones, with around 87% occurring only once. The sequenced sample was memory CD4+ T cells from PBMCs. All receptors derive from a human donor in good health. The CDR3 runs from the conserved cysteine through the conserved F or W. A D gene is named only where the DNA matches it firmly. For some rows the clone size is stated as once, few or many, or as a class when expanded; others skip it.

J gene	D gene	V gene	clone size	CDR3 DNA	CDR3 protein
TRBJ1-1	TRBD1	TRBV29-1	NA	TGCAGCGTTGAGGCTAGGGGGCAATTCACTGAAGCTTTCTTT	CSVEARGQFTEAFF
TRBJ1-1	NA	TRBV4-3	NA	TGCGCCAGCAGCCAAGGACAGTTGGAAGCTTTCTTT	CASSQGQLEAFF
TRBJ2-5	TRBD2	TRBV5-1	NA	TGCGCCAGCAGCTTGGGAGTTCAAGCGGGAGAAGGGTCCCAAGAGACCCAGTACTTC	CASSLGVQAGEGSQETQYF
TRBJ1-5	NA	TRBV9	once	TGTGCCAGCAGCGTAGAGACGGGCGAAAATCAGCCCCAGCATTTT	CASSVETGENQPQHF
TRBJ1-1	TRBD1	TRBV28	NA	TGTGCCAGCAAAGGAACAGGGGGCGCTGGGGACACTGAAGCTTTCTTT	CASKGTGGAGDTEAFF
TRBJ1-4	NA	TRBV29-1	NA	TGCAGCGGCAAAAGGGGCAGCAATGAAAAACTGTTTTTT	CSGKRGSNEKLFF
TRBJ2-5	NA	TRBV4-3	NA	TGCGCCAGCTCAGTTCGGGCGGGGGAGACCCAGTACTTC	CASSVRAGETQYF
TRBJ2-5	NA	TRBV9	NA	TGTGCCAGCAGCGTAGGGGGATATGCTTCGACCCAAGAGACCCAGTACTTC	CASSVGGYASTQETQYF
TRBJ1-4	NA	TRBV9	NA	TGTGCCAGCAGCGTAGTAGCAACTAATGAAAAACTGTTTTTT	CASSVVATNEKLFF
TRBJ1-4	TRBD1	TRBV12-3/TRBV12-4	NA	TGTGCCAGCAGGGACAGGCGGAACGAAAAACTGTTTTTT	CASRDRRNEKLFF
TRBJ2-1	NA	TRBV27	NA	TGTGCCAGCAGTCTATCGTGGAAGGGGGTGCAGTTCTTC	CASSLSWKGVQFF
TRBJ2-2	TRBD2	TRBV10-3	once	TGTGCCACCACTTGGACTAGCGGGAGCTTTTCCGGGGAGCTGTTTTTT	CATTWTSGSFSGELFF
TRBJ2-5	NA	TRBV5-1	once	TGCGCCAGCAGAGAGGGGGGGAGGGCCCCAGAGACCCAGTACTTC	CASREGGRAPETQYF
TRBJ2-7	TRBD1	TRBV7-2	NA	TGTGCCAGCAGCCGCGGTCAGGGGACAGGGCGTTACGAGCAGTACTTC	CASSRGQGTGRYEQYF
TRBJ2-7	TRBD1	TRBV28	NA	TGTGCCAGCAGTTTGTTGCAGGGGGCTCTCTACGAGCAGTACTTC	CASSLLQGALYEQYF
TRBJ2-3	TRBD2	TRBV10-3	NA	TGTGCCATCAGTGAAAGGCGGGGGGTGAGCGCAGATACGCAGTATTTT	CAISERRGVSADTQYF
TRBJ2-6	TRBD1	TRBV7-8	NA	TGTGCCAGCAGTCCCGGGACAGGTATAAGCTCTGGGGCCAACGTCCTGACTTTC	CASSPGTGISSGANVLTF
TRBJ1-5	NA	TRBV28	once	TGTGCCGGCTCCGGGCTCTATCCCCCAGCCCAGCATTTT	CAGSGLYPPAQHF
TRBJ1-1	NA	TRBV7-3	NA	TGTGCCAGCAGCTTAACGGCAGGGAGGGAGACTGAAGCTTTCTTT	CASSLTAGRETEAFF
TRBJ1-2	NA	TRBV28	NA	TGTGCCAGCAGGGGGCGGGGTGGCTACACCTTC	CASRGRGGYTF
TRBJ1-1	NA	TRBV6-5	NA	TGTGCCAGCAGTTACTTCCCGAACACTGAAGCTTTCTTT	CASSYFPNTEAFF
TRBJ2-2	TRBD1	TRBV18	NA	TGTGCCAGCTCACCAGGGACAGGGACCACCGGGGAGCTGTTTTTT	CASSPGTGTTGELFF
TRBJ1-3	NA	TRBV19	NA	TGTGCCAGTCAACCGGGACAACGAAGAAACACCATATATTTT	CASQPGQRRNTIYF
TRBJ2-1	NA	TRBV5-4	once	TGTGCCAGTCTAGATAGGGGACTCCCCAATGAGCAGTTCTTC	CASLDRGLPNEQFF
TRBJ1-2	TRBD1	TRBV29-1	NA	TGCAGCGCGGGACAGGGGTTATATGGCTACACCTTC	CSAGQGLYGYTF
TRBJ2-6	NA	TRBV5-4	once	TGTGCCAGCAGCTTGGTGTCAGGGGCTGGGGCCAACGTCCTGACTTTC	CASSLVSGAGANVLTF
TRBJ1-1	NA	TRBV5-1	NA	TGCGCCAGCAGCGCGCTAGAAGCTTTCTTT	CASSALEAFF
TRBJ1-1	NA	TRBV7-9	NA	TGTGCCAGCAGCTTAGAGGGGAGCACTGAAGCTTTCTTT	CASSLEGSTEAFF
TRBJ1-6	NA	TRBV28	NA	TGTGCCAGCAGTTTAGGGGGAGGGAACGCGGGGTCACCCCTCCACTTT	CASSLGGGNAGSPLHF
TRBJ2-5	NA	TRBV18	NA	TGTGCCAGCTCACCCTCGGCCCAAGAGACCCAGTACTTC	CASSPSAQETQYF